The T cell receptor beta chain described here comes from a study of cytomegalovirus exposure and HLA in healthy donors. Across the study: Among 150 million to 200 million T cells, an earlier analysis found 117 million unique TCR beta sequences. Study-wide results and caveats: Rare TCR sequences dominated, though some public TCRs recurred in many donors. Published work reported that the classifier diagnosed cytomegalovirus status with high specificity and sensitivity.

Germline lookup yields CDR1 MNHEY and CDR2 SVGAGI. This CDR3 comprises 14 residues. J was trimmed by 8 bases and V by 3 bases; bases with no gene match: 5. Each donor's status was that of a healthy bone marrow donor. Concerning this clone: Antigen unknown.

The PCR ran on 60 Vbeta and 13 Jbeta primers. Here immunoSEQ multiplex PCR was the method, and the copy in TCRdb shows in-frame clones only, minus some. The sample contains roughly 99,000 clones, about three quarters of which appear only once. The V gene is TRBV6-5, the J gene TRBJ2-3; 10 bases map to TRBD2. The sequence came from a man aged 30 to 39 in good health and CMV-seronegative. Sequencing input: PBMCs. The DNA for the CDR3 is TGTGCCAGCAGTTATACGAGCGGGGGGGGTACGCAGTATTTT. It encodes CASSYTSGGGTQYF.